This T cell receptor (beta chain) is from a study of shared clonotypes between healthy human individuals (dated by TCRdb to 2018 to 2021). About the full investigation: The cohort comprised a couple of women and a few men aged 18 to 49 years. For each donor, CD4 naive and CD4 memory were each given three plates, CD8 naive was given two plates, and CD8 memory was given one plate. Blood TCR repertoires of roughly five healthy adults were deeply sequenced to estimate repertoire size and the extent of clonotype sharing between individuals. To increase sequencing depth and limit assay-specific biases, TCR repertoire library preparation and sequencing were carried out by different laboratories using diverse techniques. Between about 0.8 and 8.9 billion PBMCs per donor were obtained by leukapheresis.

Broader findings and caveats from the paper: Sampling was restricted to blood, and TCR repertoires in tissues likely differ from the TCR repertoires found in blood. Based on pairwise subsampling, the degree of clonotype sharing among donors was expected to be affected by sequencing depth. Rarefaction of sorted-subset datasets indicated incomplete sequencing despite the large sequencing depth. Higher generation probabilities were observed for clonotypes shared by all four sorted-subset donors than for non-shared clonotypes. Sharing across several donors was observed for around 5% of naive CD4, under 4% of naive CD8, over 2% of memory CD4, and 0.4% of memory CD8 clonotypes. Because the study included a small number of donors, the genetic and exposure-history diversity represented was limited. Naive subsets generally had larger estimated clonotype richness than memory subsets.

About this clone: Its antigen is not yet known. Base qualities are not at hand, and no much larger clone is one base apart.

TCR CDR3 regions were amplified from genomic DNA by multiplex PCR using the deep immunoSEQ assay. For each cell subset, the extracted genomic DNA was distributed evenly across all wells of several immunoSEQ 96-well plates, and each plate served as one replicate. For sorted subsets, approximately 210 ng genomic DNA, equal to 25,000 to 35,000 T cell genomes, was loaded into each replicate PCR. The purified libraries were quantified using a Qubit 3.0 fluorometer, sized with a Bioanalyzer 2100, and then quantified again using the KAPA Library Quantification kit. Every immunoSEQ 96-well plate was sequenced on a dedicated single-read 150-cycle Illumina NextSeq 550 flow cell. Processing in the source paper ran as follows. The immunoSEQ output contained only junctional sequences without quality scores, so filtering could not match that applied to full-length reads. Sequences were annotated with PyIR, a Python wrapper for IgBLAST v1.9, and V/J genes and CDR3 were assigned using IMGT germline references. Reads with weak V/J assignments (E-value above 1e-6), missing CDR3, stop codons, out-of-frame junctions, or ambiguous translated residues were removed. V3J clonotypes were defined by identical inferred V gene, J gene, and CDR3 amino acid sequence. Percentage overlap between repertoires was computed as shared unique clonotypes divided by the size of the smaller repertoire. Repertoire richness was assessed with RTK rarefaction, the Chao1 estimator, and Recon v2.1 estimates of unobserved clonotypes. Generation probabilities were computed with OLGA for all TCRbeta clonotypes obtained by the gDNA method from several donors. In TCRdb, the immuneACCESS table is reduced to in-frame sequences with V and J assigned. These tables do not hold every clone; where another copy was compared, an unresolved V gene accounts for under half, and the others remain unexplained. The V and J calls and clone size come from that table; D and trimming were worked out from the DNA. This sample is represented by over a million clones; more than 95% of them were singletons. Approximately 1.1% of the sample comes from the top ten.

Donors were healthy HIV-negative adults with no recently reported acute infections or vaccinations. Only Caucasian adults living in Nashville, Tennessee, USA were represented among the donors. Magnetic negative selection was used to enrich CD4+ T cells, after which naive cells were positively selected on CD45RA and the negative fraction became the memory subset. After blood collection by leukapheresis, PBMCs were isolated using Ficoll-Histopaque density gradient centrifugation and then cryopreserved in the vapor phase of liquid nitrogen. Analytical flow cytometry was used to check the purity and quantity of each magnetically sorted T cell population. Genomic DNA was isolated from every sorted fraction and measured by UV absorbance on a Nanodrop 2000c. The CDR3 sequence holds 16 residues, the cysteine and phenylalanine included. Just CDR3 DNA is preserved here, 48 bases in frame from base 1. Sequences WNHNN (CDR1) and SYGVQD (CDR2) are obtained from the germline V gene (reference sequence). Trimming at the junction amounts to 0 bases on V and 4 bases on J, and the germline ends lie 15 bases apart.

Recombination linked TRBV10-1 to TRBJ2-5; TRBD2 is a possible D gene, resting on 6 matching bases. The TCR sequence derives from a man younger than 40 in good health. The sequenced sample was naive CD4+ T cells sorted from blood. The sample's cell subset or site, from its label and the paper: CD45RA+ positively selected. The DNA is as follows: TGCGCCAGCAGTGAGTCCATGGTCGGGAGCAGAGAGACCCAGTACTTC. The resulting protein is CASSESMVGSRETQYF.